Shown below are 29 T cell receptor beta chains from a single sample sequenced in a study of cytomegalovirus exposure and HLA in healthy donors. Repertoires were generated with immunoSEQ multiplex PCR, while TCRdb's copy carries only in-frame clones and drops some. The repertoire holds 120,000 or so clones, about 82% seen once, with roughly 5.3% in the top ten. Sequencing input: PBMCs. Receptors originate from a man aged 18 to 30 in good health and CMV-seronegative.

The chain recombines TRBV14 with TRBJ2-7; no definite D call. V was pared by 3 bases and J by 0 bases, with 9 bases between. Germline-derived CDR1 and CDR2 are SGHDN and FVKESK. This CDR3 region has 14 residues. CDR3 sequence reads: CASSHGRVSYEQYF. In DNA, the CDR3 is TGTGCCAGCAGCCATGGTAGAGTCTCCTACGAGCAGTACTTC.

CDR3 nucleotides: TGTGCCAGCTGGGGGGGTGAAAAACTGTTTTTT. Translating it yields CASWGGEKLFF. This rearrangement joins TRBV2 to TRBJ1-4, with a weak D call TRBD1 (5 bases). The CDR3 spans 11 residues. CDR1 is SNHLY and CDR2 is FYNNEI in the germline V gene. V was pared by 8 bases and J by 7 bases, with 8 bases between.

This chain connects TRBV7-8 to TRBJ1-1; maybe TRBD1 (5 bases). The V gene's germline CDR1 is SGHVS and CDR2 FQNEAQ. V shed 6 bases and J shed 6 bases, with 14 bases lying between them. CDR3 length: 13 residues. The CDR3 here is CASRIRGDAEAFF. The CDR3 nucleotides read TGTGCCAGCAGAATCCGGGGGGACGCTGAAGCTTTCTTT.

The chain combines TRBV27 with TRBJ2-7, with D perhaps matching TRBD1 (6 bases). The CDR3 sequence is 16 residues long. V dropped 0 bases and J dropped 3 bases, with 15 bases sitting between them. In germline, CDR1 is MNHEY, CDR2 SMNVEV (reference sequence). CDR3 sequence reads: CASSLSIETGFYEQYF. In DNA form, the CDR3 reads TGTGCCAGCAGTTTATCGATCGAGACAGGCTTCTACGAGCAGTACTTC.

Written as DNA, the CDR3 is TGCGCCAGCGACGGGACTGCCTCCTTCTCTGGAAACACCATATATTTT. Residues: CASDGTASFSGNTIYF. The V gene is TRBV5-1, the J gene TRBJ1-3; TRBD1 might be the D (5 bases). Trimming removed 7 bases from V and 0 bases from J, with 17 bases in between. CDR1 SGHRS and CDR2 YFSETQ come from the germline V gene. There are 16 residues in the CDR3.

The chain has TRBV18 and TRBJ1-5; the match to TRBD1 covers 10 bases. The V segment lost 3 bases and the J segment 6 bases; nucleotides outside the gene matches: 5. The CDR3 is 15 amino acids. Germline V lookup: CDR1 KGHSH, CDR2 LQKENI. CDR3 protein: CASSPETGGIQPQHF. CDR3 in DNA: TGTGCCAGCTCACCTGAGACAGGGGGCATTCAGCCCCAGCATTTT.

This chain connects TRBV11-2 to TRBJ2-7, with TRBD2 matching 14 bases. Looked up from germline, CDR1 is SGHAT and CDR2 is FQNNGV. The CDR3 sequence is 16 residues long. V dropped 1 base and J dropped 2; count of bases not matched to a gene: 1. CDR3 protein: CASSLGGLAGAYEQYF. CDR3 coding DNA: TGTGCCAGCAGCTTAGGGGGACTAGCGGGAGCCTACGAGCAGTACTTC.

The chain links TRBV6-6 to TRBJ1-1, with 7 bases that match TRBD1. The CDR3 sequence is 14 residues long. CDR1 is MNHNY and CDR2 is SVGAGI in the germline V gene (reference sequence). Germline trimming cut 8 bases from V and 5 bases from J; bases unmatched to any gene: 11. CDR3 in amino acids: CASGPGTALTEAFF. The DNA of the CDR3 is TGTGCCAGCGGCCCAGGGACAGCGCTAACTGAAGCTTTCTTT.

The genes are TRBV6-5 and TRBJ2-1, with 10 bases identical to TRBD2. This CDR3 is 15 amino acids long. CDR1 is MNHEY, CDR2 SVGAGI, per germline. The V segment lost 5 bases and the J segment 7 bases; nucleotides outside the gene matches: 8. CDR3 protein: CASSRTSGIVNEQFF. In nucleotides, the CDR3 is TGTGCCAGCAGTCGTACTAGCGGGATCGTTAATGAGCAGTTCTTC.

This chain uses TRBV5-4 with TRBJ1-1; 7 bases line up with TRBD1. In germline, CDR1 is SGHNT, CDR2 YYREEE (reference sequence). V gave up 8 bases and J gave up 5 bases; unmatched junction bases: 15. The CDR3 has 15 amino acids. The CDR3 bases are TGTGCCAGTATCGACAGGGCACAAAGGGGGACTGAAGCTTTCTTT. It translates to CASIDRAQRGTEAFF.

In DNA, the CDR3 is TGTGCCAGCAGCCTCTCGGGGGGAACTAATGAAAAACTGTTTTTT. Translating gives CASSLSGGTNEKLFF. The chain carries TRBV9 and TRBJ1-4, with D possibly TRBD1 on 5 matching bases. Germline V gene sequence: CDR1 SGDLS, CDR2 YYNGEE. The germline V and J ends were trimmed by 4 bases and 1 base, with 11 bases remaining between them. CDR3 length: 15 residues.

The chain employs TRBV7-6 and TRBJ1-3, with no clear D. Trimming left V 2 bases short and J 6 bases short, with 20 bases between. Germline CDR1 SGHVS, CDR2 FNYEAQ. The CDR3 length is 17 residues. The DNA for the CDR3 is TGTGCCAGCAGCTTAACCCCCCGGGAAGCTTACGAAAACACCATATATTTT. Its protein product is CASSLTPREAYENTIYF.

The rearrangement uses TRBV9 and TRBJ1-1, with a tentative D call TRBD1 (6 bases). This CDR3 region has 14 residues. V lost 0 bases and J 5 bases, leaving 11 bases between the germline ends. Per germline, CDR1 SGDLS and CDR2 YYNGEE. The CDR3 nucleotides read TGTGCCAGCAGCGTAGAGGGGGTAGGAACTGAAGCTTTCTTT. Encoded protein: CASSVEGVGTEAFF.

The V call is TRBV6-5, the J call TRBJ2-2, with 8 bases that match TRBD1. V lost 11 bases, J lost 5 bases, and 7 bases stayed unmatched. The CDR3 loop spans 13 amino acids. CDR1 is MNHEY and CDR2 is SVGAGI in the germline V gene. The CDR3 DNA sequence: TGTGCCGGCCGGGACAGGCCAACCGGGGAGCTGTTTTTT. It codes for CAGRDRPTGELFF.

The chain links TRBV19 to TRBJ2-7; 9 bases fit TRBD1. CDR1 and CDR2 from the germline V gene are LNHDA and SQIVND (reference sequence). The trim removed 9 bases at V and 1 base at J, leaving 7 bases unmatched. The CDR3 is made up of 14 amino acids. The CDR3 coding sequence is TGTGCCAGCAGGGGAGGGACAGGGTCCTACGAGCAGTACTTC. Its translation: CASRGGTGSYEQYF.

J is TRBJ1-1 and V is TRBV6-6, with no clear D. V was trimmed by 7 bases and J by 2 bases, leaving 14 bases between them. There are 14 residues in the CDR3. Germline lookup yields CDR1 MNHNY and CDR2 SVGAGI (reference sequence). CDR3 sequence: CASTPQSHNTEAFF. The CDR3 DNA reads as TGTGCCAGCACCCCTCAGTCACACAACACTGAAGCTTTCTTT.

This clone has only one observation. The V and J genes are TRBV29-1 and TRBJ1-6; perhaps TRBD1 as D (6 bases). Germline lookup yields CDR1 SQVTM and CDR2 ANQGSEA. The CDR3 consists of 12 residues. Deletions cut 7 bases from V and 9 bases from J, with 13 bases between. CDR3 in amino acids: CSAGTRGSPLHF. CDR3 nucleotides: TGCAGCGCCGGGACAAGGGGTTCACCCCTCCACTTT.

The J gene is TRBJ2-2, the V gene TRBV11-2, with a tentative D call TRBD2 (5 bases). CDR1 SGHAT and CDR2 FQNNGV come from the germline V gene. Trimming stripped 7 bases from V and 2 bases from J, with 17 bases between. The CDR3 contains 16 residues. CDR3 region: CASKSGFGLNTGELFF. DNA of the CDR3: TGTGCCAGCAAAAGTGGCTTTGGACTTAACACCGGGGAGCTGTTTTTT.

This clone was picked up a small number of times. The chain combines TRBV7-9 with TRBJ1-2, with D hard to call. Germline lookup yields CDR1 SEHNR and CDR2 FQNEAQ (reference sequence). V lost 0 bases and J lost 2, with 4 bases in between. CDR3 length: 13 residues. The CDR3 DNA follows: TGTGCCAGCAGCTTAGCAGAGAACTATGGCTACACCTTC. Its protein is CASSLAENYGYTF.

This clone has more than one count but fewer than ten. V usage is TRBV15 and J usage is TRBJ2-5; D ambiguous. Germline CDR1 reads LNHNV; CDR2 reads YYDKDF (reference sequence). CDR3 size: 13 residues. Trimming removed 1 base at V and 2 bases at J, with 5 bases between. The CDR3 DNA reads TGTGCCACCAGCAGAGCGGTACAAGAGACCCAGTACTTC. It encodes CATSRAVQETQYF.

V is TRBV4-2 and J is TRBJ1-6, with TRBD1 matching 10 bases. Germline V gene data show CDR1 as LGHNA and CDR2 as YNFKEQ. There are 19 residues in the CDR3. The trim removed 2 bases at V and 0 bases at J, leaving 7 bases unmatched. The CDR3 loop is CASSQTGQGISSYNSPLHF. The CDR3 bases are TGTGCCAGCAGCCAAACGGGACAGGGGATTAGCTCCTATAATTCACCCCTCCACTTT.

The chain uses TRBV7-9 and TRBJ2-3; D is perhaps TRBD1 (5 bases). V dropped 5 bases and J dropped 1 base, with 16 bases sitting between them. The CDR3 has 16 residues. CDR1 is SEHNR and CDR2 is FQNEAQ in the germline V gene (reference sequence). The CDR3 DNA sequence: TGTGCCAGCAGCCCCCCCACAGGCATCGGCACAGATACGCAGTATTTT. The encoded protein is CASSPPTGIGTDTQYF.

V usage is TRBV6-5 and J usage is TRBJ1-3, with D unclear. Trimming pared 7 bases from V and 4 bases from J, leaving 11 bases between. Looked up from germline, CDR1 is MNHEY and CDR2 is SVGAGI. The CDR3 loop spans 13 amino acids. The CDR3 sequence: CASTSGFGNTIYF. In nucleotides, the CDR3 is TGTGCCAGCACCTCGGGGTTCGGAAACACCATATATTTT.

The V gene is TRBV2, the J gene TRBJ2-2; 8 bases map to TRBD1. J lost 5 bases, V lost 11 bases, and 7 bases had no gene match. Per the germline V gene, CDR1 is SNHLY and CDR2 is FYNNEI. The CDR3 runs 13 residues. The CDR3 is CAAQGDRTGELFF. The DNA for the CDR3 is TGTGCCGCACAGGGGGATCGAACCGGGGAGCTGTTTTTT.

V and J are TRBV5-4 and TRBJ2-3; D gene unclear. The CDR3 spans 13 residues. Trimming pared 4 bases from V and 3 bases from J, leaving 9 bases between. CDR1 is SGHNT, CDR2 YYREEE, per germline (reference sequence). In nucleotides, the CDR3 is TGTGCCAGCAGCCTCGTCGTGACAGATACGCAGTATTTT. As protein: CASSLVVTDTQYF.

In DNA form, the CDR3 reads TGTGCCAGCAGTTTACGGAGTTGGTTCCGGGAGACCCAGTACTTC. This translates into CASSLRSWFRETQYF. The V call is TRBV28, the J call TRBJ2-5; D ambiguous. Germline CDR1 and CDR2: MDHEN and SYDVKM. The CDR3 spans 15 residues. V lost 2 bases to trimming and J lost 5 bases, with 15 bases between them.

The genes are TRBV10-1 and TRBJ2-7, with a tentative D call TRBD1 (6 bases). Germline lookup yields CDR1 WNHNN and CDR2 SYGVQD (reference sequence). This CDR3 comprises 14 residues. The V end lost 5 bases, the J end lost 0 bases, and 11 bases lay between the germline ends. The CDR3 DNA is TGCGCCAGCAGTCGGGACATGAGCTCCTACGAGCAGTACTTC. This encodes CASSRDMSSYEQYF.

This clone was seen once. The chain recombines TRBV5-5 with TRBJ2-5; TRBD1 is a possible D gene (6 bases). The CDR3 is made up of 14 amino acids. The V gene lost 4 bases and the J gene lost 4 bases, with 14 bases spanning the gap. Germline CDR1 SGHKS, CDR2 YYEKEE (reference sequence). In nucleotides, the CDR3 is TGTGCCAGCAGCACCGGACAGTTGGGAGAGACCCAGTACTTC. It is translated as CASSTGQLGETQYF.

The chain carries TRBV9 and TRBJ1-5, with 7 positions matching TRBD1. Trimming at V came to 4 bases and at J to 7 bases, leaving 5 bases not matched to a gene. This CDR3 is built from 13 residues. Germline-derived CDR1 and CDR2 are SGDLS and YYNGEE. CDR3 residues: CASSRGGRQPQHF. CDR3 coding DNA: TGTGCCAGCAGCCGAGGGGGCAGGCAGCCCCAGCATTTT.